This T cell receptor beta chain is drawn from a study of blood T cell repertoires in COVID-19. Study in general: From T cells, B-cell-depleted T cells, or PBMCs came the material, which was cDNA or gDNA.

Per the authors' pipeline: Scientists estimated how many nucleated cells there were by amplifying reference gene primers. Clones were read by immunoSEQ multiplex PCR, and TCRdb kept only the in-frame ones, dropping some. Clone size and the V and J calls come from that table; the DNA yielded D and trimming. The sample lists a few hundred thousand clones; about four fifths were seen once. Per germline, CDR1 GTSNPN and CDR2 SVGIG (reference sequence). The V and J ends lost 2 bases and 0 bases respectively, with 20 bases between them. This CDR3 comprises 18 residues. Sequencing used peripheral blood. The TCR was taken from a woman between 18 and 29 years old with acute or convalescent COVID-19. The V gene is TRBV30, the J gene TRBJ1-5, with a weak D call TRBD1 (6 bases). The CDR3 sequence is CAWSSDRFEPYSNQPQHF. The CDR3 DNA reads as TGTGCCTGGAGTTCGGACAGATTCGAACCTTATAGCAATCAGCCCCAGCATTTT.